This TCR beta chain was found in a study of blood T cell repertoires in COVID-19. Study at large: Sites across the United States, Italy and Spain contributed samples from acute and convalescent COVID-19.

The germline V gene encodes CDR1 SQVTM and CDR2 ANQGSEA. The V gene lost 1 base and the J gene lost 0 bases, with 9 bases spanning the gap. The CDR3 runs to 15 residues. Authors' analysis steps: How many nucleated cells were present was estimated from reference gene primer amplification. The repertoire was sequenced with immunoSEQ multiplex PCR; TCRdb's copy has only in-frame clones and lacks some. D and trimming were read from the DNA, whereas the V and J calls and clone size are those reported in that table. This table has 410,000 or so clones, 89% appearing once. The clonotype was recovered from a woman aged 35 to 49 with COVID-19, enrolled during active disease. The material sequenced was peripheral blood. The chain recombines TRBV29-1 with TRBJ1-4; D remains unclear. The CDR3 DNA sequence: TGCAGCGTTGAAGGTTCGGGAACAACTAATGAAAAACTGTTTTTT. Amino acids: CSVEGSGTTNEKLFF.